This T cell receptor (beta chain) originates from a study of T cells expressing NK-cell markers. Study-wide context: Repertoire data for TCR beta were derived from sorted T cells (CD3+CD56+NKG2C+, CD3+CD56+NKG2C- and CD3+CD56-NKG2C+).

Study-wide findings and caveats: Expanded NKG2C+ T cell clones were not confirmed as HCMV-specific. Four donors showed these clonotypes also leading the CD3+CD56-NKG2C+ fraction.

To note about this clonotype: Its antigen remains unknown.

The authors made TCR beta cDNA libraries by 5'RACE template switching. This switching added a universal primer site and UMIs. TCRdb reprocessed the 5' RACE reads and reports one entry per CDR3 protein, with no DNA. Here the sample table reports over 100,000 distinct CDR3 sequences. Germline assignment: CDR1 MGHRA and CDR2 YSYEKL. The CDR3 runs 14 residues. The chain joins TRBV4-1 to TRBJ2-7; the D call from TCRdb, TRBD2, cannot be confirmed without DNA. Sequencing used blood T cells: a sorted CD56 or NKG2C T cell subset, CD4+ or CD8+ T cells, or bulk PBMC T cells (not recorded which). The origin of this receptor is a woman aged 18-70 years in good health. The CDR3 spells CASSPSGKRDEQYF.